The 25 T cell receptor beta chains below come from one sample, sequenced in a study of cytomegalovirus exposure and HLA in healthy donors. The PCR used 60 Vbeta and 13 Jbeta primers. Profiled with immunoSEQ multiplex PCR; TCRdb holds only in-frame clones, not every one. The table lists 80,000 to 100,000 clones, around 77% of them singletons. The sequenced material came from PBMCs. These receptors were collected from a middle-aged man in good health and CMV-seronegative.

In nucleotides, the CDR3 is TGTGCCAGCAGCTTAATCCGGGACAGGTACCACGAGCAGTACTTC. It translates to CASSLIRDRYHEQYF. This chain uses TRBV7-2 with TRBJ2-7, with 8 bases matching TRBD1. The CDR3 contains 15 residues. Germline V CDR1 and CDR2: SGHTA, FQGNSA. Trimming at V came to 2 bases and at J to 5 bases, leaving 8 bases not matched to a gene.

This clone has only a few counts. The rearrangement joins TRBV5-4 to TRBJ2-3; the match to TRBD2 covers 13 bases. Germline V gives CDR1 SGHNT, CDR2 YYREEE (reference sequence). The CDR3 extends over 17 amino acids. The V segment lost 4 bases and the J segment 0 bases; nucleotides outside the gene matches: 5. The CDR3 reads CASSPPGLAGSTDTQYF. The CDR3 coding sequence is TGTGCCAGCAGCCCTCCGGGACTAGCGGGGAGCACAGATACGCAGTATTTT.

The gene calls are TRBV7-2 and TRBJ2-1, with a tentative D call TRBD2 (6 bases). V was cut by 5 bases and J by 7 bases, with 18 bases left in between. CDR1 is SGHTA, CDR2 FQGNSA, per germline. The CDR3 length is 15 residues. CDR3 DNA: TGTGCCAGCAGCGAGTCCGGGGGACTTTCTAATGAGCAGTTCTTC. The encoded protein is CASSESGGLSNEQFF.

The J gene is TRBJ2-5, the V gene TRBV15; 9 bases fit TRBD2. V dropped 0 bases and J dropped 5; count of bases not matched to a gene: 7. This CDR3 comprises 16 residues. Germline-derived CDR1 and CDR2 are LNHNV and YYDKDF (reference sequence). The CDR3 spells CATSRDLAGGGETQYF. The CDR3 bases are TGTGCCACCAGCAGAGATCTGGCGGGAGGGGGGGAGACCCAGTACTTC.

This clone has more than one count but fewer than ten. V and J are TRBV6-1 and TRBJ1-1; 7 bases are a match to TRBD1. The V gene's germline CDR1 is MNHNS and CDR2 SASEGT. J was trimmed by 4 bases and V by 8 bases; bases with no gene match: 4. This CDR3 has 12 amino acids. The CDR3 nucleotides are TGTGCCAGCCAGACAGGGACCACTGAAGCTTTCTTT. Translation gives CASQTGTTEAFF.

The chain couples TRBV6-5 to TRBJ1-1; 8 bases map to TRBD1. The junction had 11 bases not matched to a gene; V was cut back by 3 bases and J by 5 bases. CDR1 is MNHEY and CDR2 is SVGAGI in the germline V gene. The CDR3 is 16 residues long. This chain's CDR3 is CASSYRTGSIVTEAFF. CDR3 DNA sequence: TGTGCCAGCAGTTATAGGACAGGGAGCATAGTTACTGAAGCTTTCTTT.

The chain has TRBV28 and TRBJ2-7, with TRBD2 as a possible D gene (6 bases). Trimming stripped 3 bases from V and 0 bases from J, with 9 bases between. The CDR3 totals 14 residues. Germline CDR1 MDHEN, CDR2 SYDVKM. CDR3 protein: CASSFGGDSYEQYF. Here the CDR3 DNA reads TGTGCCAGCAGTTTTGGAGGGGACTCCTACGAGCAGTACTTC. Looking up the rest from reference TRBV28 and TRBJ2-7 gives the full variable domain: DVKVTQSSRYLVKRTGEKVFLECVQDMDHENMFWYRQDPGLGLRLIYFSYDVKMKEKGDIPEGYSVSREKKERFSLILESASTNQTSMYLCASSFGGDSYEQYFGPGTRLTVT.

The chain couples TRBV5-6 to TRBJ1-2; D ambiguous. Germline assignment: CDR1 SGHDT and CDR2 YYEEEE. V lost 2 bases, J lost 5 bases, and 13 bases lay in between. CDR3 length: 14 amino acids. CDR3 bases: TGTGCCAGCAGCTTCGACCGGGGAGAGTATGGCTACACCTTC. The encoded protein is CASSFDRGEYGYTF.

The V gene is TRBV10-3, the J gene TRBJ1-1; no clear D gene. Germline V lookup: CDR1 ENHRY, CDR2 SYGVKD. The V end was cut by 7 bases, the J end by 0 bases, with 15 bases between. This CDR3 spans 15 amino acids. The CDR3 protein is CAITPGLNLNTEAFF. In DNA form, the CDR3 reads TGTGCCATCACCCCTGGACTGAATCTGAACACTGAAGCTTTCTTT.

The gene calls are TRBV2 and TRBJ1-1, with D uncertain. CDR3 length: 14 amino acids. Germline V gives CDR1 SNHLY, CDR2 FYNNEI. Trimming left V 5 bases short and J 1 base short, with 11 bases between. The CDR3 is CASSRGFQNTEAFF. CDR3 bases: TGTGCCAGCAGTCGAGGGTTCCAGAACACTGAAGCTTTCTTT. Filled out from reference TRBV2 and TRBJ1-1, the complete variable domain reads EPEVTQTPSHQVTQMGQEVILRCVPISNHLYFYWYRQILGQKVEFLVSFYNNEISEKSEIFDDQFSVERPDGSNFTLKIRSTKLEDSAMYFCASSRGFQNTEAFFGQGTRLTVV.

The chain has TRBV28 and TRBJ1-6; maybe TRBD1 (5 bases). This CDR3 has 17 residues. V was cut by 6 bases and J by 9 bases, with 24 bases left in between. CDR1 and CDR2 from the germline V gene are MDHEN and SYDVKM. The DNA for the CDR3 is TGTGCCAGCAGGGAACCTGGACGCGGGGCGCCGGTTTCACCCCTCCACTTT. Translated: CASREPGRGAPVSPLHF.

The chain has TRBV6-5 and TRBJ1-3; D ambiguous. CDR1 MNHEY and CDR2 SVGAGI come from the germline V gene. This CDR3 is built from 11 residues. With 10 bases removed from V and 8 bases from J, the gap between germline ends came to 12 bases. The CDR3 DNA sequence: TGTGCCACCAACTCCGTGGACACCATATATTTT. Protein product: CATNSVDTIYF.

This clone was counted once. The chain combines TRBV6-4 with TRBJ2-1; D is possibly TRBD2 (6 bases). V was cut by 6 bases and J by 5 bases, with 17 bases left in between. This CDR3 is 15 amino acids long. CDR1 and CDR2 from the germline V gene are MRHNA and SNTAGT. The CDR3 protein is CASSGTSGPHNEQFF. The DNA of the CDR3 is TGTGCCAGCAGCGGGACTTCGGGGCCTCACAATGAGCAGTTCTTC.

V usage is TRBV6-5 and J usage is TRBJ1-4; 8 positions match TRBD1. The CDR3 contains 15 residues. V lost 0 bases, J lost 8 bases, and 5 bases stayed unmatched. Germline V gene lookup returns CDR1 MNHEY and CDR2 SVGAGI. The DNA for the CDR3 is TGTGCCAGCAGTTACTCCACAGGGGGTGGCGAAAAACTGTTTTTT. Its translation is CASSYSTGGGEKLFF.

The chain recombines TRBV5-6 with TRBJ2-7; D remains unclear. This CDR3 comprises 15 residues. Germline values: CDR1 SGHDT, CDR2 YYEEEE. V was cut by 0 bases and J by 4 bases, with 14 bases left in between. The CDR3 coding sequence is TGTGCCAGCAGCTTGGGTCAGGTCTTATGGTACGAGCAGTACTTC. It codes for CASSLGQVLWYEQYF.

This clone occurred a few times. The chain joins TRBV6-5 to TRBJ1-1, with D possibly TRBD1 on 6 matching bases. V gave up 1 base and J gave up 1 base, with 10 bases separating them. Germline V gene data show CDR1 as MNHEY and CDR2 as SVGAGI. The CDR3 length is 15 residues. CDR3 region: CASSYYGQKNTEAFF. The CDR3 DNA follows: TGTGCCAGCAGTTACTATGGACAGAAGAACACTGAAGCTTTCTTT.

The CDR3 region is CASSPQQWVQETQYF. CDR3 coding DNA: TGTGCCAGCTCACCACAACAGTGGGTACAAGAGACCCAGTACTTC. The V gene is TRBV18, the J gene TRBJ2-5, with D uncertain. CDR1 and CDR2 from the germline V gene are KGHSH and LQKENI. Trimming removed 1 base at V and 2 bases at J, with 11 bases between. The CDR3 runs to 15 residues.

V gene TRBV4-1 combines with J gene TRBJ2-7, with 12 bases matching TRBD1. V lost 0 bases to trimming and J lost 6 bases; unmatched junction nucleotides: 6. The CDR3 contains 16 residues. Germline V CDR1 and CDR2: MGHRA, YSYEKL. Here the CDR3 DNA reads TGCGCCAGCAGCCAAGAGGAGGGGACAGGGGGCGTCGAGCAGTACTTC. This encodes CASSQEEGTGGVEQYF.

This sequence joins TRBV4-1 and TRBJ1-3, with no clear D. Between the trimmed V and J ends, which lost 1 base and 1 base, there was a span of 11 bases. The CDR3 consists of 16 residues. CDR1 MGHRA and CDR2 YSYEKL come from the germline V gene. DNA for the CDR3: TGCGCCAGCAGCCAAGGACCCCGAGGGTCTGGAAACACCATATATTTT. This translates into CASSQGPRGSGNTIYF.

This clone was seen a handful of times. V usage is TRBV7-9 and J usage is TRBJ1-4; D perhaps matches TRBD1 (5 bases). Germline V lookup: CDR1 SEHNR, CDR2 FQNEAQ (reference sequence). Between the trimmed V and J ends, which lost 1 base and 7 bases, there was a span of 16 bases. The CDR3 has 16 residues. The CDR3 region is CASSLGGARASEKLFF. The CDR3 nucleotides are TGTGCCAGCAGCTTAGGCGGGGCGCGGGCTAGTGAAAAACTGTTTTTT. Looking up the rest from reference TRBV7-9 and TRBJ1-4 gives the full variable domain: DTGVSQNPRHKITKRGQNVTFRCDPISEHNRLYWYRQTLGQGPEFLTYFQNEAQLEKSRLLSDRFSAERPKGSFSTLEIQRTEQGDSAMYLCASSLGGARASEKLFFGSGTQLSVL.

The table lists this clone with a few counts. CDR3 bases: TGTGCCAGCAGTTTGTCACAGGGTTTGTCCTACAATGAGCAGTTCTTC. This gives the protein CASSLSQGLSYNEQFF. The chain carries TRBV27 and TRBJ2-1; tentative D call: TRBD1 (6 bases). V was clipped by 3 bases and J by 1 base, with 13 bases between them. The germline V gene encodes CDR1 MNHEY and CDR2 SMNVEV (reference sequence). The CDR3 has 16 residues.

The chain is built from TRBV11-2 and TRBJ1-1; perhaps TRBD1 as D (5 bases). V lost 4 bases to trimming and J lost 11 bases, with 14 bases between them. This CDR3 is built from 12 residues. The germline gives CDR1 SGHAT, CDR2 FQNNGV. CDR3 bases: TGTGCCAGCAGCTCGGGGACTCCTAGGGCTTTCTTT. It specifies CASSSGTPRAFF.

V gene TRBV6-1 combines with J gene TRBJ2-7; 7 bases line up with TRBD1. This CDR3 spans 14 amino acids. V lost 2 bases, J lost 7 bases, and 8 bases stayed unmatched. Per the germline V gene, CDR1 is MNHNS and CDR2 is SASEGT. The CDR3 region has the DNA TGTGCCAGCAGTGAATACAGGGGCAGAGGGGAGCAGTACTTC. This gives the protein CASSEYRGRGEQYF.

The chain carries TRBV28 and TRBJ1-3; TRBD1 agrees at 7 bases. The CDR3 length is 14 residues. CDR1 and CDR2 from the germline V gene are MDHEN and SYDVKM. V gave up 6 bases and J gave up 4 bases; unmatched junction bases: 6. CDR3 nucleotides: TGTGCCAGCAGCGCGACAGGGCCCGGAAACACCATATATTTT. This encodes CASSATGPGNTIYF.

This clone was picked up a small number of times. The rearrangement joins TRBV7-9 to TRBJ2-3; the D gene is possibly TRBD1 (6 bases). Germline CDR1 is SEHNR and CDR2 is FQNEAQ (reference sequence). The CDR3 has 17 residues. V dropped 4 bases and J dropped 2 bases, with 19 bases sitting between them. CDR3: CASSSYRGRDITDTQYF. The CDR3 coding sequence is TGTGCCAGCAGCTCCTACCGCGGCAGGGACATCACAGATACGCAGTATTTT. The variable domain in full, completed from reference TRBV7-9 and TRBJ2-3, reads DTGVSQNPRHKITKRGQNVTFRCDPISEHNRLYWYRQTLGQGPEFLTYFQNEAQLEKSRLLSDRFSAERPKGSFSTLEIQRTEQGDSAMYLCASSSYRGRDITDTQYFGPGTRLTVL.